These 6 T cell receptor beta chains originate from one sample sequenced in a study of blood T cell repertoires in COVID-19 (dated by TCRdb to 2019 to 2021). Libraries came from the immunoSEQ multiplex PCR assay. TCRdb re-hosts the immuneACCESS table, in-frame sequences only. Its copies lack some clones; in the studies checked, an unresolved V gene accounts for under half of them, and the cause for the rest is not known. The sample table shows fewer than 65,000 clones, and 86% are seen once. The biggest ten clones account for 1.3% of the sample. Sequencing used peripheral blood. Receptors were obtained from a man between 60 and 75 years old with acute or convalescent COVID-19.

The rearrangement joins TRBV2 to TRBJ1-5; D uncertain. V was clipped by 6 bases and J by 6 bases, with 24 bases between them. The CDR3 length is 17 residues. The germline CDR1 and CDR2 sequences are SNHLY and FYNNEI. Here the CDR3 reads CASSPIRSVGRGQPQHF. The CDR3 coding sequence is TGTGCCAGCAGCCCAATCCGGTCCGTGGGCCGTGGTCAGCCCCAGCATTTT.

The chain recombines TRBV7-6 with TRBJ2-1; tentative D call: TRBD2 (6 bases). The ends were cut back, 1 base at V and 9 bases at J, with 19 bases in the middle. Germline assignment: CDR1 SGHVS and CDR2 FNYEAQ. The length of the CDR3 is 16 residues. CDR3 in amino acids: CASSLVGRGPAGEQFF. The DNA of the CDR3 is TGTGCCAGCAGCTTAGTAGGGCGGGGACCGGCGGGTGAGCAGTTCTTC. The variable domain in full, with the rest retrieved from reference TRBV7-6 and TRBJ2-1, is GAGVSQSPRYKVTKRGQDVALRCDPISGHVSLYWYRQALGQGPEFLTYFNYEAQQDKSGLPNDRFSAERPEGSISTLTIQRTEQRDSAMYRCASSLVGRGPAGEQFFGPGTRLTVL.

The chain recombines TRBV7-9 with TRBJ2-5; no reliable D call. The V and J ends lost 9 bases and 7 bases respectively, with 15 bases between them. The CDR3 is made up of 12 amino acids. In germline, CDR1 is SEHNR, CDR2 FQNEAQ (reference sequence). The DNA for the CDR3 is TGTGCCAGTACAACAGCCATGGGGACCCAGTACTTC. This translates into CASTTAMGTQYF.

The J gene is TRBJ1-1, the V gene TRBV28; D gene unclear. The CDR3 loop spans 14 amino acids. CDR1 and CDR2 from the germline V gene are MDHEN and SYDVKM. V lost 2 bases and J 4 bases, leaving 11 bases between the germline ends. The CDR3 bases are TGTGCCAGCAGTTTAATTCTTCGGGGCACTGAAGCTTTCTTT. Protein product: CASSLILRGTEAFF.

The genes are TRBV6-1 and TRBJ2-2, with a possible D match to TRBD1 (5 bases). The CDR3 extends over 16 amino acids. Per germline, CDR1 MNHNS and CDR2 SASEGT. With 4 bases removed from V and 3 bases from J, the gap between germline ends came to 15 bases. Here the CDR3 DNA reads TGTGCCAGCAGTGGCGCCCTCCCCAGGGACACCGGGGAGCTGTTTTTT. It specifies CASSGALPRDTGELFF.

This sequence joins TRBV4-2 and TRBJ1-4; possible D gene TRBD1, 6 bases. CDR3 length equals 19 residues. V lost 0 bases and J 5 bases, leaving 22 bases between the germline ends. Germline V CDR1 and CDR2: LGHNA, YNFKEQ. CDR3 bases: TGTGCCAGCAGCCAAGATAACCGTGGGGGGGCCGTATCAAATGAAAAACTGTTTTTT. Protein product: CASSQDNRGGAVSNEKLFF.